These T cell receptor beta chains were read from a single sample in a study of PD-L1 blockade in urothelial cancer. Sequencing was performed with immunoSEQ multiplex PCR; in TCRdb, only in-frame clones are kept and a portion is missing. Counted here are about 45,000 clones, approximately 88% occurring once; the ten biggest clones make up about 4%. The starting material was PBMCs, obtained around atezolizumab (anti-PD-L1) treatment. The receptors originated from a man at least 80 years old with urothelial cancer. CDR3s include the opening cysteine and the closing phenylalanine or tryptophan. D genes are given only for firm matches. Clone sizes are given selectively: once, few, many, or a class where the clone is expanded.

j_gene,v_gene,abundance,d_gene,CDR3nt,CDR3aa
TRBJ2-1,TRBV6-4,.,TRBD2,TGTGCCAGCAGTATACTAGCGGGAGCCAATGAGCAGTTCTTC,CASSILAGANEQFF
TRBJ1-1,TRBV21-1,.,.,TGTGCCAGCAGCAAATATTACCCGGACAGGGGGAACACTGAAGCTTTCTTT,CASSKYYPDRGNTEAFF
TRBJ1-4,TRBV5-1,.,.,TGCGCCAGCAGCCAGGACAGTACTAATGAAAAACTGTTTTTT,CASSQDSTNEKLFF
TRBJ1-1,TRBV20-1,.,TRBD1,TGCAGTGCTAGCAGGGGACAGATAGCTTTCTTT,CSASRGQIAFF
TRBJ1-2,TRBV11-2,.,.,TGTGCCAGCAGCTACCCACGAGGTGTCTGGGGCTACACCTTC,CASSYPRGVWGYTF
TRBJ1-2,TRBV10-3,few,TRBD1,TGTGCCATCAGTGGCGCCCCGGGACAGGGGCAGGGCTACACCTTC,CAISGAPGQGQGYTF
TRBJ2-1,TRBV7-2,.,.,TGTGCCAGCAGCTTATTTTCGGGAGAGCAGTTCTTC,CASSLFSGEQFF
TRBJ2-1,TRBV19,.,.,TGTGCCAGTAGTATACTAGACAATGAGCAGTTCTTC,CASSILDNEQFF
TRBJ2-4,TRBV6-1,once,TRBD2,TGTGCCAGCAGTGGCACCACAGCGGGAACCAAAAACATTCAGTACTTC,CASSGTTAGTKNIQYF
TRBJ1-1,TRBV7-9,.,.,TGTGCCAGCAGCTTATCTCCTCAGGGGAACACTGAAGCTTTCTTT,CASSLSPQGNTEAFF
TRBJ1-1,TRBV5-1,.,TRBD1,TGCGCCAGCAGCTCTAGGACAGGGGGAGGCACTGAAGCTTTCTTT,CASSSRTGGGTEAFF
TRBJ1-1,TRBV14,.,.,TGTGCCAGCAGCCTGAACAGGGCCGGTACGGAAGCTTTCTTT,CASSLNRAGTEAFF
TRBJ2-7,TRBV2,.,.,TGTGCCAGCAGTGAAGCGCCGAGGCAGTACTTC,CASSEAPRQYF
TRBJ2-2,TRBV9,.,.,TGTGCCAGCAGCGTAGCGCCGAGGTCCGGGGAGCTGTTTTTT,CASSVAPRSGELFF
TRBJ2-7,TRBV6-1,.,.,TGTGCCAGCAAGGAGGGGGCGTTAGGCGAGCAGTACTTC,CASKEGALGEQYF
TRBJ2-1,TRBV5-1,few,.,TGCGCCAGCAGCGGGCCCCTGGGTGGAACCCTCTACAATGAGCAGTTCTTC,CASSGPLGGTLYNEQFF
TRBJ2-3,TRBV6-1,.,.,TGTGCCAGCAGTGATAGTAGGGGATGGAGCACAGATACGCAGTATTTT,CASSDSRGWSTDTQYF
TRBJ1-2,TRBV5-1,once,TRBD1,TGCGCCAGCAGCCACAACGCCCGACAGGGAGATTATGGCTACACCTTC,CASSHNARQGDYGYTF
TRBJ2-2,TRBV4-1,.,TRBD1,TGCGCCAGCAGCCGAACTTCACCGGGACAGACGAACACCGGGGAGCTGTTTTTT,CASSRTSPGQTNTGELFF
TRBJ2-1,TRBV5-1,.,TRBD2,TGCGCCAGCAGCCAGACTAGCGGGAGAAGCAATGAGCAGTTCTTC,CASSQTSGRSNEQFF
TRBJ2-7,TRBV13,.,TRBD1,TGTGCCAGCAGCTTCCTACAGGGGACCTACGAGCAGTACTTC,CASSFLQGTYEQYF
TRBJ2-5,TRBV19,.,TRBD1,TGTGCCAGTAGTTCCGGAGGTACAGGGGGACGAGAGACCCAGTACTTC,CASSSGGTGGRETQYF
TRBJ2-1,TRBV11-2,.,TRBD1,TGTGCCAGCAGAAGGACAGGGGGCAATTCCTACAATGAGCAGTTCTTC,CASRRTGGNSYNEQFF
TRBJ2-3,TRBV5-3,few,TRBD2,TGTGCCAGAAGCTTGGTTAGCGGGAGCCGGACGAGCACAGATACGCAGTATTTT,CARSLVSGSRTSTDTQYF
TRBJ2-6,TRBV15,.,.,TGTGCCACCGCCTCCGCTGGAGGGAAAGGGGCCAACGTCCTGACTTTC,CATASAGGKGANVLTF
TRBJ2-5,TRBV5-1,.,TRBD1,TGCGCCAGCAGCTTGGAAGCAGGGGGCGCAATCCAAGAGACCCAGTACTTC,CASSLEAGGAIQETQYF
TRBJ2-7,TRBV5-1,.,TRBD2,TGCGCCAGCAGCTTGGGAAGGACTAGTCCTGCGGCAGTACTAGACGAGCAGTACTTC,CASSLGRTSPAAVLDEQYF
TRBJ1-5,TRBV4-3,.,.,TGCGCCAGCAGCCAAGATTCGGGAGGGGGTCAGCCCCAGCATTTT,CASSQDSGGGQPQHF
TRBJ2-1,TRBV4-1,.,.,TGCGCCAGCAGCCAAGTGGCAGGGAACAATGAGCAGTTCTTC,CASSQVAGNNEQFF
TRBJ1-5,TRBV7-2,.,.,TGTGCCAGCAGCTTAGGAGGCTCTGGTCAGCCCCAGCATTTT,CASSLGGSGQPQHF
TRBJ2-5,TRBV5-1,.,TRBD2,TGCGCCAGCAGCTTGGTATTGGGAGGGGAAGAGACCCAGTACTTC,CASSLVLGGEETQYF
TRBJ1-2,TRBV29-1,once,TRBD1,TGCAGCGTTCGAACATCGAGGGGGACAGGGTTAAACTATGGCTACACCTTC,CSVRTSRGTGLNYGYTF
TRBJ2-5,TRBV11-2,.,TRBD2,TGTGCCAGCAGCCGACGACTAGCGGGACAAGAGACCCAGTACTTC,CASSRRLAGQETQYF
TRBJ2-7,TRBV10-2,.,TRBD2,TGCGCCAGCTCTTTGGGAGGGAACTCCTACGAGCAGTACTTC,CASSLGGNSYEQYF
TRBJ2-7,TRBV19,.,.,TGTGCCAGTACCCCAGGGAACTCCTACGAGCAGTACTTC,CASTPGNSYEQYF
TRBJ2-7,TRBV28,.,.,TGTGCCAGCGAAAAGGACAGTTCCTACGAGCAGTACTTC,CASEKDSSYEQYF
TRBJ2-7,TRBV7-7,.,TRBD2,TGTGCCAGCAGCCGGGAGGGGTCCTACGAGCAGTACTTC,CASSREGSYEQYF
TRBJ2-3,TRBV19,.,TRBD2,TGTGCCAGTAGCCCTGATAGCGGGAGAAATACGCAGTATTTT,CASSPDSGRNTQYF
TRBJ1-1,TRBV5-6,.,.,TGTGCCAGCAGTTCCTACAGACAGGCCCTGAACACTGAAGCTTTCTTT,CASSSYRQALNTEAFF
TRBJ2-1,TRBV4-2,few,TRBD2,TGTGCCAGCAGCCAAGATGGGACTAGCGGGATCTACAATGAGCAGTTCTTC,CASSQDGTSGIYNEQFF
TRBJ2-7,TRBV14,.,TRBD2,TGTGCCAGCAGCCGGGGACTAGCGGGAATACACCGCGAGCAGTACTTC,CASSRGLAGIHREQYF
TRBJ2-3,TRBV2,.,TRBD2,TGTGCCAGCAGTGGGACTAGCGGGAGTATATCAGTAGATACGCAGTATTTT,CASSGTSGSISVDTQYF
TRBJ2-7,TRBV6-1,.,TRBD1,TGTGCCAGCAGTGAACAGGGACAGGTCTACGAGCAGTACTTC,CASSEQGQVYEQYF
TRBJ2-7,TRBV10-3,.,.,TGTGCCATCAGACCTCGGACGGGAACCTACGAGCAGTACTTC,CAIRPRTGTYEQYF
TRBJ1-5,TRBV7-2,.,.,TGTGCCAGCAGCTTAGGGGGAGGGAGGGGTGGCACTCAGCCCCAGCATTTT,CASSLGGGRGGTQPQHF
TRBJ2-2,TRBV7-2,.,.,TGTGCCAGCAGCCCCCCGGGACTCATGAACACCGGGGAGCTGTTTTTT,CASSPPGLMNTGELFF
TRBJ1-2,TRBV21-1,few,.,TGTGCCAGCAGCAAAGACGGGACAGACCTATTAGACTATGGCTACACCTTC,CASSKDGTDLLDYGYTF
TRBJ2-5,TRBV6-6,.,TRBD1,TGTGCCAGCAGTGACGGGACAGCTATACAAGAGACCCAGTACTTC,CASSDGTAIQETQYF
TRBJ2-7,TRBV11-3,.,TRBD2,TGTGCCAGTTCCCAAGGGACTAGCGGGACCTACGAGCAGTACTTC,CASSQGTSGTYEQYF
TRBJ1-2,TRBV19,.,TRBD1,TGTGCCAGTAGACCAGACAGGGGAACTCTGGGCTACACCTTC,CASRPDRGTLGYTF
TRBJ2-1,TRBV7-7,.,TRBD2,TGTGCCAGCAGTCGAGGACTAGCACCCACCAATGAGCAGTTCTTC,CASSRGLAPTNEQFF
TRBJ2-3,TRBV2,.,TRBD2,TGTGCCACGGGTGGGGGACTAGCGGTACTCACAGATACGCAGTATTTT,CATGGGLAVLTDTQYF
TRBJ1-1,TRBV19,.,.,TGTGCCAGTAGTATAGAGGTGAGCAAGGGGATAAGCCTCACTGAAGCTTTCTTT,CASSIEVSKGISLTEAFF
TRBJ1-1,TRBV9,.,.,TGTGCCAGCAGCGTAGCTACTCAGAACACTGAAGCTTTCTTT,CASSVATQNTEAFF
TRBJ2-7,TRBV5-1,few,TRBD1,TGCGCCAGCACCAGGGGGAGCTCCTACGAGCAGTACTTC,CASTRGSSYEQYF
TRBJ2-7,TRBV7-8,.,.,TGTGCCAGCAGCTGGGGGGGCGGGAGCTACGAGCAGTACTTC,CASSWGGGSYEQYF